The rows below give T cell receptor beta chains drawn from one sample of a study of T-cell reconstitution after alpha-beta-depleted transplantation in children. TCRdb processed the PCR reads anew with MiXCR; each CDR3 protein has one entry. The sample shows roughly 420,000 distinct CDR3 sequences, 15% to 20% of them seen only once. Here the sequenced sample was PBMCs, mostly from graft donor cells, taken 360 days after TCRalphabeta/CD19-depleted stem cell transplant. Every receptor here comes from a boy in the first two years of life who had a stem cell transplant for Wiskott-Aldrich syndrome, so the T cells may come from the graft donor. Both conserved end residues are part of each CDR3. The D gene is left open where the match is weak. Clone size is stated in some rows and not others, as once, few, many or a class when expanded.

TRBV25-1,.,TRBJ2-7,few,TGTGCCAGGTTGCGTGTGAGCCCCTACGAGCAGTACTTC,CARLRVSPYEQYF
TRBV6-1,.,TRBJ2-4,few,TGTGCCACCCTTCGGGGCCCCCTAGCCAAAAACATTCAGTACTTC,CATLRGPLAKNIQYF
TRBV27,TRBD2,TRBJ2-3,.,TGTGCCAGCAGCCCTTGGGACTATCGCACGGATACGCAGTATTTT,CASSPWDYRTDTQYF
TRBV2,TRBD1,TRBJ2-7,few,TGTGCCAGCATTAAGGACAGGGTGTTGTCCTACGAGCAGTACTTC,CASIKDRVLSYEQYF
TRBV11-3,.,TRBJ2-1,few,TGTGCCAGCAGCTTCCGACAATTAGATGAGCAGTTCTTC,CASSFRQLDEQFF
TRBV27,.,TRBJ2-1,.,TGTGCCAGCAGTTTTTGGGCCCCTCCGGCCTACAATGAGCAGTTCTTC,CASSFWAPPAYNEQFF
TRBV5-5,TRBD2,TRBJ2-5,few,TGTGCCAGCAGTTGGACTAGCGGGAGGTATACACAAGAGACCCAGTACTTC,CASSWTSGRYTQETQYF
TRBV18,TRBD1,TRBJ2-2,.,TGTGCCAGCTCACCACCGACAGGGGGCACGAACACCGGGGAGCTGTTTTTT,CASSPPTGGTNTGELFF
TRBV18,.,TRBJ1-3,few,TGTGCCAGCTCACCATCGGAGGGCACCATATATTTT,CASSPSEGTIYF
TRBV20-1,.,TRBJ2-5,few,TGCAGTGCTAGGTCTGCGGAGTTATGGGAGACCCAGTACTTC,CSARSAELWETQYF
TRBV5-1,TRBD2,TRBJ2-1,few,TGCGCCAGCAGCTTGGCCACATCCCGTAGCGGGAGTGCGCGCAATGAGCAGTTCTTC,CASSLATSRSGSARNEQFF
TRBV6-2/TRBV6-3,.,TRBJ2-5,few,TGTGCCAGCAGAAACCGGGAATCGGGAGAAGAGACCCAGTACTTC,CASRNRESGEETQYF
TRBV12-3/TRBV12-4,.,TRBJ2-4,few,TGTGCCAGCAGTTTATTGTGGCTAGCTGGAGCCAAAAACATTCAGTACTTC,CASSLLWLAGAKNIQYF
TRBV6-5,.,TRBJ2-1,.,TGTGCCAGCAGTTACTTGTGGGAAGGATCCTACAATGAGCAGTTCTTC,CASSYLWEGSYNEQFF
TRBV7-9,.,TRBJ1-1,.,TGTGCCAGCAGCTTAGCGATTGGGGCGAATCAAGCTTTCTTT,CASSLAIGANQAFF
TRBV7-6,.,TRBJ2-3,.,TGTGCCAGCAGTTCGCGTCGGCAGGGGTCCGATACGCAGTATTTT,CASSSRRQGSDTQYF
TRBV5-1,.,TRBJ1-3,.,TGCGCCAGCAGCTTGGACGGTCAGGCCTCTGGAAACACCATATATTTT,CASSLDGQASGNTIYF
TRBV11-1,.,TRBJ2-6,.,TGTGCCAGCAGCTTCGACCTTAAGGGAGGTATTAGCTCTGGGGCCAACGTCCTGACTTTC,CASSFDLKGGISSGANVLTF
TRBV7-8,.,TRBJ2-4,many,TGTGCCAGCAGCTGGAGTTTAGCCAAAAACATTCAGTACTTC,CASSWSLAKNIQYF
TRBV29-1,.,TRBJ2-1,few,TGCAGCGTTGATCGTCTTCTCTCCTACAATGAGCAGTTCTTC,CSVDRLLSYNEQFF
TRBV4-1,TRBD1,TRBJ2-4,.,TGCGCCAGCAGCCGCGTAGGGGGCGCGGGTAAAAACATTCAGTACTTC,CASSRVGGAGKNIQYF
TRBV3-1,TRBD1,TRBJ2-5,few,TGTGCCAGCAGCCAAAGGACTGGGACAGGGGCAAACCACGGGACCCAGTACTTC,CASSQRTGTGANHGTQYF
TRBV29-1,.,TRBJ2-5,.,TGCAGCGTTTCTACTGGAGCGGAGACCCAGTACTTC,CSVSTGAETQYF
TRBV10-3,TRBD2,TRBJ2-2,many,TGTGCCATCAGCTCCTTGAGGCTAGCGGACACCGGGGAGCTGTTTTTT,CAISSLRLADTGELFF
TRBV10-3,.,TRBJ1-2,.,TGTGCCATCAGTGGAGGACACGGGGGCTTCTCTAACTATGGCTACACCTTC,CAISGGHGGFSNYGYTF
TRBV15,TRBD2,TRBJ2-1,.,TGTGCCACCAGCAGAGCTGGACTAGCGGGGTATGAGCAGTTCTTC,CATSRAGLAGYEQFF
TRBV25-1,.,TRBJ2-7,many,TGTGCCAGCAGTGACAGGGGCCGTTACGAGCAGTACTTC,CASSDRGRYEQYF
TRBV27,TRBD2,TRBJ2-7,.,TGTGCCAGCAGTTCGAAACCTCTAGCGGGACACAACTACGAGCAGTACTTC,CASSSKPLAGHNYEQYF
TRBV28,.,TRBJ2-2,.,TGTGCCAGCAGCTTCGGGCAGGGGCGGAACACCGGGGAGCTGTTTTTT,CASSFGQGRNTGELFF
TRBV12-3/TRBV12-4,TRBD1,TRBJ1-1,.,TGTGCCAGCAGTTTAGTGGACAGGGGCTCTGAAGCTTTCTTT,CASSLVDRGSEAFF
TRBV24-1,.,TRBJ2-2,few,TGTGCCACCAGTGATCTCCAGGGGATTACCACCGGGGAGCTGTTTTTT,CATSDLQGITTGELFF
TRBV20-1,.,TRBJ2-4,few,TGCAGTGCTAGGGGGCGAGCTCGAAACATTCAGTACTTC,CSARGRARNIQYF
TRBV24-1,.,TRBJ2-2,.,TGTGCCACCAGTAAGAGAGTAGGGAACACCGGGGAGCTGTTTTTT,CATSKRVGNTGELFF
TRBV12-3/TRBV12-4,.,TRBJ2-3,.,TGTGCCAGCAGTTTAAACGGGGGAGATACGCAGTATTTT,CASSLNGGDTQYF
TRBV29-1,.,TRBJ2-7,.,TGCAGCGTTGCCATGCGACTAGGAGGAAACTACGAGCAGTACTTC,CSVAMRLGGNYEQYF
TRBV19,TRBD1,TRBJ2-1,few,TGTGCCAGTAGTACACAGGGGCAACTACATTGGGAGCAGTTCTTC,CASSTQGQLHWEQFF
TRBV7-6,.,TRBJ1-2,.,TGTGCCAGCACCCTAAAGATTGGTGGCTACACCTTC,CASTLKIGGYTF
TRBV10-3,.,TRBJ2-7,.,TGTGCCATCAGTGGACCCGAACGGGTCACCGAGGACGAGCAGTACTTC,CAISGPERVTEDEQYF
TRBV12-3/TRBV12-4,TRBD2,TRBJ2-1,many,TGTGCCAGCAGTCCCCCCGGGGAGCGGGGCATCTACAATGAGCAGTTCTTC,CASSPPGERGIYNEQFF
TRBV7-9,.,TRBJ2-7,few,TGTGCCAGCAGCGAGGCCCCCTTTCTGGGAACAGGCTACGAGCAGTACTTC,CASSEAPFLGTGYEQYF
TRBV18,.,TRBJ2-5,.,TGTGCCAGCTCACCCGTGGCGGGTTCGGAGACCCAGTACTTC,CASSPVAGSETQYF
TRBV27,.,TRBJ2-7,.,TGTGCCAGCAGACTAGGGCAGGGGGGTCGAGAGCAGTACTTC,CASRLGQGGREQYF
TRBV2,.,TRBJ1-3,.,TGTGCCAGCAGTGAGACGGCGGGGAGCGGAAACACCATATATTTT,CASSETAGSGNTIYF
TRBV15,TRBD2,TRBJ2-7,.,TGTGCCACCAGCAGCGTAGCGGGGGGAGACGAGCAGTACTTC,CATSSVAGGDEQYF
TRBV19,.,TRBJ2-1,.,TGTGCCAGTAGTATTGCCGGAGAGCAGTTCTTC,CASSIAGEQFF
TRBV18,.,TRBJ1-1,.,TGTGCCAGCTCACCTTATGCCAGGGTCTGGGGAACTGAAGCTTTCTTT,CASSPYARVWGTEAFF
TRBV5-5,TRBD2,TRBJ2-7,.,TGTGCCAGCAGCCCCCGACTAGCTAGAGAGCAGTACTTC,CASSPRLAREQYF
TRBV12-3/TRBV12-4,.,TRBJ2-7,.,TGTGCCAGCAGTTTAGGGGACCCCCCGAAGCAGTACTTC,CASSLGDPPKQYF
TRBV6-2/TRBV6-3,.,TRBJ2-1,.,TGTGCCAGCAGTGCCTACATCGCGAACCTCTCCAATGAGCAGTTCTTC,CASSAYIANLSNEQFF
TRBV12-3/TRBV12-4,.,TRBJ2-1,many,TGTGCCAGCTCACTTCGCAATGAGCAGTTCTTC,CASSLRNEQFF
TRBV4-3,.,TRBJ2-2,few,TGCGCCAGCAGCCAAGATGGGATCACCGGGGAGCTGTTTTTT,CASSQDGITGELFF
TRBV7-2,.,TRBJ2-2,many,TGTGCCAGCAGCTTACGGAACACCGGGGAGCTGTTTTTT,CASSLRNTGELFF
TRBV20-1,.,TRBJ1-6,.,TGCAGTGCTAGAGTAGGACGCTTGGATAATTCACCCCTCCACTTT,CSARVGRLDNSPLHF
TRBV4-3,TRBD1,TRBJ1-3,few,TGCGCCAGCAGCCAATTTCCGGGACAGGGGTTAACAGTCTCTGGAAACACCATATATTTT,CASSQFPGQGLTVSGNTIYF
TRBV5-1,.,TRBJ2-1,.,TGCGCCAGCAGCTTGCGAGGCTGGAATGAGCAGTTCTTC,CASSLRGWNEQFF
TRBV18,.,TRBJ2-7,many,TGTGCCAGCTCACCCGGAATCTACGAGCAGTACTTC,CASSPGIYEQYF
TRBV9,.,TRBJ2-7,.,TGTGCCAGCAGCGTAAACGACGGTCCCTCCTACGAGCAGTACTTC,CASSVNDGPSYEQYF